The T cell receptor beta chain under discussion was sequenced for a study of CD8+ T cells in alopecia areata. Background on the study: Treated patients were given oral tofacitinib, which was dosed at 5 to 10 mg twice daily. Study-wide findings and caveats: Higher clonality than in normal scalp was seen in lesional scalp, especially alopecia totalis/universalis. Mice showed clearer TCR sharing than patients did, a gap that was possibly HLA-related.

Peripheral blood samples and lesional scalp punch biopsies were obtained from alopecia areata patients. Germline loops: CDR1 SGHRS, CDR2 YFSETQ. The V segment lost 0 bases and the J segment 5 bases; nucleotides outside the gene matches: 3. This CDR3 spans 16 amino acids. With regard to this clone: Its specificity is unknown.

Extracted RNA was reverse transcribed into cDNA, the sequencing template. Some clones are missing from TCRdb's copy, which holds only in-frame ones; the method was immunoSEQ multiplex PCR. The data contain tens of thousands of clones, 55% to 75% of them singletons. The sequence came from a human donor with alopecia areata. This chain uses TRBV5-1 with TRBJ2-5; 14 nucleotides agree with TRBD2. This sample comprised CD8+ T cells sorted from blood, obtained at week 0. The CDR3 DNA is TGCGCCAGCAGCTTGGGACTAGCGGGGGGGCCGGAGACCCAGTACTTC. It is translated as CASSLGLAGGPETQYF.